Here is one T cell receptor (beta chain) with its context. No antigen is known for it. V was clipped by 5 bases and J by 3 bases; unmatched bases: 7. The CDR3 has 16 amino acids. Germline V gene sequence: CDR1 SNHLY, CDR2 FYNNEI. This sample is drawn from a study of cytomegalovirus exposure and HLA in healthy donors. Study-wide findings and caveats: Fewer than 200 TCR beta chains were listed as cytomegalovirus-associated. Reported performance of the classifier showed diagnosis of cytomegalovirus status with high specificity and sensitivity. Across donors, most TCRs were seen rarely, yet some public ones were widespread.

Data came from immunoSEQ multiplex PCR; TCRdb stores just in-frame clones and leaves some out. The sample yields about 130,000 clones, almost 85% seen once. Donors were drawn from the approximately 110-subject validation cohort, separate from the approximately 700-subject first cohort. V is TRBV2 and J is TRBJ1-5; TRBD1 aligns across 10 bases. The TCR sequence derives from a man aged 25-45 years in good health and CMV-seropositive. The sample consisted of PBMCs. The chain's CDR3 is CASSYDRGHDNQPQHF. The DNA for the CDR3 is TGTGCCAGCAGTTATGACAGGGGGCATGACAATCAGCCCCAGCATTTT.